This TCR beta chain was observed in a study of blood T cell repertoires in COVID-19. Clones were read by immunoSEQ multiplex PCR, and TCRdb kept only the in-frame ones, dropping some. The sample has more than 55,000 clones, approximately 90% seen once. Losses at the gene ends were 4 bases for V and 6 bases for J; bases not matched to a gene: 4. Germline V lookup: CDR1 SGHNT, CDR2 YYREEE (reference sequence). The CDR3 consists of 13 residues. Only a few counts were recorded for this clone. The chain joins TRBV5-4 to TRBJ2-7; 10 nucleotides agree with TRBD1. This receptor was identified in a human donor with active COVID-19. The donor label of this sample is uncertain. The material sequenced was peripheral blood. In DNA, the CDR3 is TGTGCCAGCAGCGGAGGGACAGGGGTCGAGCAGTACTTC. Its translation is CASSGGTGVEQYF.